What follows is one TCR beta chain and its context. Its antigen is unknown. No much larger clone is present one base from it, and per-base qualities are unavailable. At the DNA level, this CDR3 is encoded by other sequences in the same sample as well. This record comes from a study of cytomegalovirus exposure and HLA in healthy donors (dated by TCRdb to the late 2010s). For the study in its entirety: An earlier analysis of roughly 630 of the donors reported approximately 290 Gb of sequence data and 117 million unique TCR beta sequences from 190 million or so T cells. Across some 400 genotyped donors of the cohort, an average of approximately 240,000 unique TCR beta nucleotide sequences per donor were sequenced, and roughly 18% of those sequences were non-productive. Of the approximately 370 genotyped donors, 65% to 90% were placed in the genetic ancestry cluster associated with self-reported Caucasian donors. Using immunosequencing, the study profiled T cell repertoires from 640 or so subjects and related those repertoires to cytomegalovirus serostatus. Because of strong linkage in the cohort, five DR-DQ haplotypes were treated as single units for association and clustering. All discovery cohort repertoires had been generated on a single sequencing platform. The study was designed to test whether signatures of past pathogen exposure could be identified by cataloging public T cell receptors. Typing coverage differed by locus: A, B, C, DRB1 and DQB1 were typed in roughly 620-630 donors, DQA1 in 522, DPA1 in around 580, and DPB1 in approximately 450. In an earlier analysis of roughly 540 of the donors, high-throughput TCR beta sequencing was used to judge whether each TCR beta V gene segment behaved as functional or pseudogenic. Rather than drawing on any new phenotypic data, the later analysis identified candidate immune exposures from TCR beta sequences and the way those sequences occurred across donors. A later analysis re-examined previously published TCR beta repertoires from about 700 donors and added high-resolution HLA genotyping to investigate patterns of TCR occurrence. Donor age, sex, ethnicity and CMV serostatus were compiled together with the repertoire data. Class I and class II HLA loci were covered by the typing at four-digit resolution. In a later genetic analysis, genome-wide SNP genotypes for 398 of the 666 donors were used, and that subset was treated as a discovery cohort. Along with the approximately 670-subject first cohort, a separate validation cohort of over a hundred different subjects was used. Roughly 300 gigabases of sequencing data and some 85 million unique TCR sequences were included in an early release covering 550 to 800 HLA-typed donors. To predict cytomegalovirus infection status, the study brought together high-throughput TCR immunosequencing, statistical association of individual TCRs with disease status, and machine learning.

V trim: 3 bases; J trim: 4 bases; unmatched bases: 0. Counted from cysteine to phenylalanine, this CDR3 has 13 amino acids. The only DNA kept is the CDR3, 39 bases in frame from the first base. The germline V gene provides CDR1 KGHSH and CDR2 LQKENI. Libraries were made using the immunoSEQ multiplex PCR assay. The multiplex PCR relied on a mix of 60 forward primers for TCR Vbeta segments and 13 reverse primers for TCR Jbeta segments. A multiplex PCR assay on genomic DNA amplified the CDR3 region of rearranged TCR beta genes. Amplified TCR beta libraries were sequenced as 87-base-pair reads on the Illumina HiSeq System. In the authors' own workflow: A later analysis tallied around 87 million unique TCR beta chains across the 660 or so repertoires, and approximately 11 million of those chains were shared by two or more donors. To remove PCR and sequencing errors, raw reads were error-corrected and collapsed into unique sequences using a nearest-neighbor algorithm that merged closely related sequences. CDR3 sequences were aligned to IMGT reference sequences to assign V, D and J gene segments. For a sequence to be retained, at least a six-nucleotide match to both a V gene segment and a J gene segment was required. Rearrangements were called productive when the CDR3 lacked stop codons and stayed in frame with V and J; all others were non-productive. CDR3 was defined by IMGT convention, running from the second conserved V-encoded cysteine to the conserved J-encoded phenylalanine. The earlier analysis of a few hundred of the donors excluded sequences that lacked an unambiguous match to a single V gene segment. In an earlier analysis of 587 of the donors, a V segment was called functional when productive rearrangements were above 56.7%, and segregating when the standard deviation between donors exceeded 5%. A statistical classification framework was built for diagnosing cytomegalovirus status from the catalog of TCR beta chain sequences. In a later analysis, TCR nucleotide sequences were compared against IMGT/GENE-DB human TR gene sequences so that V and J genes could be assigned. In a later analysis, CDR3 sequences and most-parsimonious VDJ recombination scenarios were assigned using the TCRdist pipeline. A later analysis defined each TCR beta chain by its CDR3 amino acid sequence plus V-gene family, and excluded reads lacking a unique V-gene family. As a way to deal with suspected cross-contamination and a sequencing artifact, a later analysis dropped 592 nucleotide sequences that were highly shared and had low generation probability. For each public chain, a later analysis derived a clonal expansion index from normalized ranks of inferred template counts within each repertoire. A later analysis computed generation probabilities with a VDJ recombination model fitted to out-of-frame rearrangements, and checked the results against IGoR. Hypergeometric tests were used in a later analysis to score TCR-TCR, TCR-HLA and TCR-CMV co-occurrence, with a repertoire-size bias correction applied to the TCR pairs. To estimate false discovery rates, a later analysis permuted the HLA or CMV assignments 20 times. In a later analysis, co-occurring TCRs were grouped using DBSCAN, with TCRdist sequence similarity added in when clustering inside HLA-allele-positive subsets. For co-occurrence clustering, repertoires with fewer than 30,000 or more than 120,000 public chains were excluded, along with a handful of repertoires with anomalous nucleotide sharing. Here the immuneACCESS table is served through TCRdb, limited to in-frame sequences with V and J called. Missing clones are a known gap in these copies; in checked studies unresolved V genes cover under half, and the rest lacks a known reason. That table is the source of V, J and clone size, and D and trimming were worked out from the DNA. This sample gives 150,000 to 200,000 clones in total; 87% of them show up just once. Roughly 0.2% of the sample comes from the top ten.

In total, around 600 healthy bone marrow donors made up the cohort. Cohort members were all nominally healthy when sampled, although unrecorded immune exposures were likely present. The donor tested CMV seronegative, placing the donor among the 300 to 400 seronegative members of the cohort. A peripheral blood sample was collected from each donor, and TCR beta sequencing was performed on peripheral blood mononuclear cells. The Qiagen DNeasy Blood Extraction Kit was used to extract genomic DNA from the blood cell samples. Study-level results and caveats: In the study, around 150 TCR beta chains were listed as associated with cytomegalovirus. Most TCR sequences were seen in very few donors, while some public TCRs were found in many individuals. In a later analysis, the rate of TCR association differed among HLA loci, with DRB1 alleles having the most associated TCRs and HLA-C alleles having the fewest. A further reported finding was that TCR beta sequences accurately predicted the HLA-A and HLA-B alleles for most subjects in the first cohort. The sequencing pipeline was judged likely to have produced a cluster of highly shared sequence variants as a technical artifact. Broadly in line with IMGT annotations, most TCR beta V segments showed up in productive rearrangements about 87% or about 30% of the time in an earlier analysis of several hundred of the donors. According to a later analysis, parvovirus B19, influenza, CMV and Epstein-Barr virus appeared linked to several top co-occurrence clusters. The authors suggested that the approach could potentially be generalized to other disease states and immunological phenotypes. The classifier was reported to diagnose cytomegalovirus status with high specificity and sensitivity in both the original cohort and the validation cohort. Some IMGT-functional V segments, including TRBV6-2 and TRBV6-3, could not be distinguished by the 87-base-pair reads and were therefore excluded. In a later genetic analysis, a missense DCLRE1C variant was associated with V-gene and J-gene trimming of TCR beta chains, and the association was replicated in an independent cohort. When HLA alleles, especially DR and DQ, strongly co-occurred, TCR associations were difficult to assign to individual alleles. The only immune exposure information available for the cohort was CMV serostatus. The presence/absence analyses assumed that sequencing depth was roughly uniform across donors, and that assumption may not be true. Because counts were too low, 15 to 20 rarely observed V segments, including chromosome 9 orphons, were left out of the earlier analysis of approximately 580 of the donors. Specific HLA alleles were associated with 15,000 to 20,000 TCR beta sequences at a false discovery rate of 0.05 in a later analysis. According to a later genetic analysis, donors in an Asian-associated ancestry cluster had fewer N-insertions in productive TCRs than the approximately 650-donor mean. In a later analysis, HLA-associated TCR beta chains showed more clonal expansion and lower generation probabilities than non-associated chains that were equally common. Because HLA typing was missing for some donors at each locus, association tests included only the typed subset. In this cohort, only TCR beta chains were sequenced, and detectable features were limited by the absence of alpha or paired-chain data. Linkage disequilibrium might explain the correlated functional status among segregating V segments, but an unknown experimental factor could not be ruled out. In vitro tests confirmed that a few of the cytomegalovirus-associated TCR beta chains recognize cytomegalovirus antigens. In a later analysis, most CMV-associated TCR beta chains were found to appear HLA-restricted, with HLA associations seemingly driven largely by CMV exposure.

This receptor was identified in a girl less than two years old in good health and CMV-seronegative. The chain uses TRBV18 and TRBJ1-5, with 7 bases in between that match TRBD1. Specimen: PBMCs. The bases read TGTGCCAGCTCACCGACAGGGAATCAGCCCCAGCATTTT. Its translation is CASSPTGNQPQHF.